This T cell receptor beta chain was obtained from a study of T cell clones after liver transplantation (dated by TCRdb to between 2019 and 2020). The study in broad terms: The samples were obtained from ITN030ST, a randomized trial that attempted immunosuppression withdrawal within 2 years after liver transplantation. Donor-reactive T cell clones were identified using TCRbeta sequencing after a pre-transplant mixed lymphocyte reaction and were then followed in post-transplant blood. Third party-reactive TCRbeta sequences were also identified from pre-transplant MLRs to serve as an antigen-independent comparator for donor-reactive sequences. Three of the eight recipients were HCV-positive; the others were transplanted for non-autoimmune, non-viral indications. No induction therapy was given to the subjects, and standard immunosuppression was administered until randomization at 12-24 months post-transplant. Tolerance was defined as complete immunosuppression withdrawal for at least one year with no rise in liver enzymes beyond twice the upper limit of normal. Blood samples were collected pre-transplant, pre-randomization before withdrawal, and post-randomization after either full withdrawal or failed withdrawal. The study cohort included 8 liver transplant recipients, of whom 3 were classified as tolerant and 5 as non-tolerant.

A word on this clone: Its antigen has not been determined. Qualities for individual bases were not recorded, and no much larger clone is one base off.

High-throughput TCRbeta CDR3 sequencing of frozen genomic DNA was performed by immunoSEQ, with PCR amplification, mapping, bias correction and internal controls included. The paper's processing steps were these. Only productive rearrangements were retained, and each unique TCRbeta sequence was defined by its CDR3 nucleotide sequence together with its V and J gene. For classification of a sequence as donor-reactive, at least 5-fold expansion in CFSE-low cells relative to unstimulated pre-transplant cells and a frequency of at least 0.01% were required. To ensure at least 90% detection power, minimum frequency thresholds were set for each subject based on that subject's lowest-template unstimulated sample. Jensen-Shannon divergence between the top 1000 TCRbeta sequences post- versus pre-transplant served as the measure of repertoire turnover. Two-sided Fisher's exact tests were used to test for changes in how often donor-reactive sequences were detected. The source is immuneACCESS, and TCRdb retained only in-frame sequences with V and J called. Part of the clones is not carried over; for the studies checked, unresolved V genes explain less than half of this, and the remainder is unexplained. That table supplies the V and J calls and clone size; D and trimming were determined from the DNA. For this sample the table gives about 99,000 clones, of which around 86% were detected only once. The ten largest clones take up just under 1% of the sample.

In the paper's terms, the time point label means: pre-transplant. Unstimulated PBMCs, after thawing, were stained for CD3, CD4 and CD8 and then FACS-sorted into CD3+CD4+ and CD3+CD8+ populations. Randomization to immunosuppression withdrawal applied to every one of the 8 studied subjects. The Qiagen DNeasy Blood and Tissue Kit was used for isolation of genomic DNA. Counted from cysteine to phenylalanine, this CDR3 has 11 amino acids. The entry retains the CDR3 DNA only, 33 bases that are in frame from base 1. Via the germline V gene (reference sequence), CDR1 is DFQATT and CDR2 SNEGSKA. V sheds 7 bases and J sheds 1 base, leaving 7 bases between their ends. General findings and caveats noted by the study authors: In two subjects, low numbers of available donor cells limited the measurable donor-reactive repertoire. Because of small, heterogeneous patient numbers and non-standardized post-transplant time points, the conclusions were only preliminary. A greater decline was seen for donor-reactive sequences than for third party-reactive sequences, suggesting partial antigen-specific deletion unrelated to withdrawal success. In 5 of 8 subjects, circulating donor-reactive CD4 TCRbeta sequences decreased significantly after transplant, regardless of tolerance or HCV status. After accounting for repertoire turnover, donor-reactive detection was significantly reduced in 7 of 8 subjects for CD4 and 8 of 8 for CD8. Since no allograft tissue specimens were available, donor-reactive T cells may have migrated into the graft instead of being deleted.

The specimen comprised CD4+ T cells from blood, sampled before liver transplant. The receptor chain draws on TRBV20-1 and TRBJ1-2; the D segment cannot be called with confidence. This sequence was found in a human donor who received a liver transplant. The DNA sequence is given as TGCAGTGGACCTTTTAACTATGGCTACACCTTC. It codes for CSGPFNYGYTF.